Presented here are 23 T cell receptor beta chains from one specimen sequenced in a study of a mutant IDH1 vaccine in newly diagnosed glioma. Regarding time point: baseline, week 1 (first vaccination visit). Treatment described: pre-vaccination baseline after standard-of-care therapy. Only in-frame clones appear in the TCRdb table, and some are missing; sequencing was by immunoSEQ multiplex PCR. Of 45,000 to 65,000 clones in the sample, roughly 80% are singletons; the top ten hold nearly 20%. Sequencing used PBMCs, obtained from a glioma patient treated with radiotherapy, temozolomide or both. These receptors were taken from a man aged 18 to 30 with glioma.

This chain links TRBV27 with TRBJ2-2, with no clear D. CDR1 MNHEY and CDR2 SMNVEV come from the germline V gene (reference sequence). This CDR3 region has 14 residues. With 6 bases removed from V and 1 base from J, the gap between germline ends came to 9 bases. The DNA for the CDR3 is TGTGCCAGCAGCCCACGAAAGAACACCGGGGAGCTGTTTTTT. Encoded protein: CASSPRKNTGELFF.

V gene TRBV4-3 combines with J gene TRBJ2-7; 9 bases align to TRBD1. This CDR3 contains 15 residues. Germline-derived CDR1 and CDR2 are LGHNA and YSLEER. Unmatched junction bases numbered 2, after V lost 0 bases and J lost 2 bases. The CDR3 bases are TGCGCCAGCAGCCAAGAGGGGACAGGGACCTACGAGCAGTACTTC. It yields the protein CASSQEGTGTYEQYF.

The chain recombines TRBV4-3 with TRBJ1-6; D may be TRBD1 (5 bases). Trimming left V 2 bases short and J 0 bases short, with 8 bases between. CDR1 is LGHNA and CDR2 is YSLEER in the germline V gene. The CDR3 has 16 residues. The CDR3 sequence is CASSQLQASYNSPLHF. The CDR3 DNA reads as TGCGCCAGCAGCCAATTACAGGCCTCCTATAATTCACCCCTCCACTTT.

CDR3 residues: CASSLRGTEAFF. The CDR3 nucleotides read TGTGCCAGCAGCCTCCGGGGAACTGAAGCTTTCTTT. The chain has TRBV6-5 and TRBJ1-1; D ambiguous. The CDR3 runs to 12 residues. Germline V gives CDR1 MNHEY, CDR2 SVGAGI. Trimming stripped 6 bases from V and 5 bases from J, with 10 bases between.

This chain links TRBV6-5 with TRBJ1-4; TRBD1 might be the D (5 bases). Trimming cost V 2 bases and J 8 bases, with 6 bases left between them. Germline V gene sequence: CDR1 MNHEY, CDR2 SVGAGI. This CDR3 is built from 12 residues. CDR3 DNA sequence: TGTGCCAGCAGTTACGGGGGGGAAAAACTGTTTTTT. It yields the protein CASSYGGEKLFF.

The chain recombines TRBV7-9 with TRBJ2-7; the D gene could be TRBD1 or TRBD2 (5 bases each). The CDR3 totals 17 residues. Germline V gives CDR1 SEHNR, CDR2 FQNEAQ (reference sequence). Trimming shortened V by 4 bases and J by 2 bases, and 21 bases separated the two germline ends. The CDR3 reads CASSSHAGAEKPYEQYF. The DNA of the CDR3 is TGTGCCAGCAGCTCCCACGCCGGGGCAGAAAAACCCTACGAGCAGTACTTC.

Relative to its sample, this clone is medium-sized. The rearrangement joins TRBV6-1 to TRBJ1-1, with 7 bases fitting TRBD1. Germline V gene lookup returns CDR1 MNHNS and CDR2 SASEGT. CDR3 length: 12 amino acids. After removal of 2 bases from V and 8 bases from J, the junction contained 2 bases not matched to a gene. CDR3 nucleotide sequence: TGTGCCAGCAGTGAACCGACAGGGGAAGCTTTCTTT. Protein: CASSEPTGEAFF.

The table lists this clone with a count of one. The genes are TRBV4-3 and TRBJ1-1; D is unclear. The CDR3 runs to 13 residues. Germline CDR1 reads LGHNA; CDR2 reads YSLEER. Trimming removed 0 bases from V and 4 bases from J, with 6 bases in between. CDR3 DNA: TGCGCCAGCAGCCAAGAGAGGAGCACTGAAGCTTTCTTT. This translates into CASSQERSTEAFF.

The chain joins TRBV9 to TRBJ2-2; no definite D call. CDR3 size: 14 residues. Germline CDR1 reads SGDLS; CDR2 reads YYNGEE. Trimming took off 4 bases at V and 2 bases at J, with 9 bases between the two ends. This CDR3 reads CASSSSPNTGELFF. The CDR3 nucleotides read TGTGCCAGCAGCTCAAGTCCCAACACCGGGGAGCTGTTTTTT.

The genes are TRBV13 and TRBJ2-7; D unclear. CDR1 is PRHDT and CDR2 is FYEKMQ in the germline V gene (reference sequence). There are 14 residues in the CDR3. V was trimmed by 3 bases and J by 0 bases, leaving 9 bases between them. The CDR3 DNA follows: TGTGCCAGCAGCTTTTTCGGGCTCTCCTACGAGCAGTACTTC. It yields the protein CASSFFGLSYEQYF. Supplemented by reference TRBV13 and TRBJ2-7, the full variable domain reads AAGVIQSPRHLIKEKRETATLKCYPIPRHDTVYWYQQGPGQDPQFLISFYEKMQSDKGSIPDRFSAQQFSDYHSELNMSSLELGDSALYFCASSFFGLSYEQYFGPGTRLTVT.

The chain recombines TRBV7-6 with TRBJ1-5, with D unresolved. The CDR3 covers 16 residues. The germline V and J ends were trimmed by 5 bases and 1 base, with 15 bases remaining between them. From germline, CDR1 is SGHVS and CDR2 FNYEAQ. The CDR3 DNA sequence: TGTGCCAGCAGCCCCGGCCTCCCAGCGAGCAATCAGCCCCAGCATTTT. It yields the protein CASSPGLPASNQPQHF.

The chain carries TRBV2 and TRBJ2-7; 8 bases map to TRBD1. This CDR3 spans 14 amino acids. The germline V gene has CDR1 SNHLY and CDR2 FYNNEI. V shed 5 bases, J shed 3 bases, and the junction held 6 bases outside the gene matches. CDR3 DNA: TGTGCCAGCAGTTCACAGGGGGGTGGCTACGAGCAGTACTTC. Its protein product is CASSSQGGGYEQYF.

V gene TRBV19 combines with J gene TRBJ2-3, with TRBD2 as a possible D gene (5 bases). The germline V gene encodes CDR1 LNHDA and CDR2 SQIVND (reference sequence). V lost 1 base and J lost 4, with 15 bases in between. The CDR3 runs to 16 residues. CDR3 bases: TGTGCCAGTAGTATAGTTGGACGAGGGAAGCCAGATACGCAGTATTTT. As protein: CASSIVGRGKPDTQYF. The complete variable domain, with remaining parts taken from reference TRBV19 and TRBJ2-3, reads DGGITQSPKYLFRKEGQNVTLSCEQNLNHDAMYWYRQDPGQGLRLIYYSQIVNDFQKGDIAEGYSVSREKKESFPLTVTSAQKNPTAFYLCASSIVGRGKPDTQYFGPGTRLTVL.

The J gene is TRBJ1-1, the V gene TRBV29-1, with D tentatively TRBD1 (5 bases). The germline V and J ends were trimmed by 7 bases and 0 bases, with 12 bases remaining between them. CDR3 length equals 13 residues. CDR1 SQVTM and CDR2 ANQGSEA come from the germline V gene. For the CDR3, the DNA is TGCAGCGGGAGGGGCAGGATGAACACTGAAGCTTTCTTT. Amino acid sequence: CSGRGRMNTEAFF.

This chain joins TRBV29-1 and TRBJ2-7; D gene ambiguous. Germline values: CDR1 SQVTM, CDR2 ANQGSEA. The CDR3 has 12 amino acids. V was clipped by 7 bases and J by 2 bases, with 12 bases between them. CDR3 sequence: CSATNSPYEQYF. Written as DNA, the CDR3 is TGCAGCGCCACGAACAGTCCCTACGAGCAGTACTTC.

The chain has TRBV6-5 and TRBJ1-1; 10 nucleotides match TRBD1. The CDR3 length is 15 residues. Germline V lookup: CDR1 MNHEY, CDR2 SVGAGI. The junction had 5 bases not matched to a gene; V was cut back by 2 bases and J by 5 bases. The CDR3 sequence: CASSYGDRGRTEAFF. The CDR3 coding sequence is TGTGCCAGCAGTTACGGTGACAGGGGGCGGACTGAAGCTTTCTTT.

Written as DNA, the CDR3 is TGCAGTGCTGGGACAGGAAATGGCTACACCTTC. It yields the protein CSAGTGNGYTF. This rearrangement joins TRBV20-1 to TRBJ1-2; 8 positions agree with TRBD1. V lost 5 bases and J lost 6; bases outside the gene matches: 2. CDR3 size: 11 residues. Germline CDR1 DFQATT, CDR2 SNEGSKA (reference sequence).

CDR3 bases: TGTGCCAGCTCTCACAAAACCATCCAAGAGACCCAGTACTTC. It translates to CASSHKTIQETQYF. The V call is TRBV18, the J call TRBJ2-5; D uncertain. Germline loops: CDR1 KGHSH, CDR2 LQKENI. CDR3 length: 14 residues. V was cut by 6 bases and J by 1 base, with 12 bases left in between. Variable domain in full (rest from reference TRBV18 and TRBJ2-5): NAGVMQNPRHLVRRRGQEARLRCSPMKGHSHVYWYRQLPEEGLKFMVYLQKENIIDESGMPKERFSAEFPKEGPSILRIQQVVRGDSAAYFCASSHKTIQETQYFGPGTRLLVL.

The chain joins TRBV29-1 to TRBJ1-1; D ambiguous. V lost 7 bases, J lost 0 bases, and 15 bases lay in between. The CDR3 extends over 14 amino acids. Germline CDR1 SQVTM, CDR2 ANQGSEA. CDR3 protein: CSASPDGLNTEAFF. The CDR3 nucleotides read TGCAGCGCCAGCCCCGACGGATTGAACACTGAAGCTTTCTTT.

The chain uses TRBV6-5 and TRBJ1-4; D is undetermined. Looked up from germline, CDR1 is MNHEY and CDR2 is SVGAGI. V dropped 2 bases and J dropped 1 base, with 8 bases sitting between them. The CDR3 spans 15 residues. The CDR3 loop is CASSYGQRTNEKLFF. DNA of the CDR3: TGTGCCAGCAGTTACGGCCAGAGAACTAATGAAAAACTGTTTTTT.

The chain uses TRBV5-6 and TRBJ2-7; D gene unclear. Trimming cost V 1 base and J 0 bases, with 14 bases left between them. The CDR3 has 16 residues. Germline V gene lookup returns CDR1 SGHDT and CDR2 YYEEEE. For the CDR3, the DNA is TGTGCCAGCAGCTTGTTTTACAGCCCAGGCTCCTACGAGCAGTACTTC. Its protein product is CASSLFYSPGSYEQYF. Filled out from reference TRBV5-6 and TRBJ2-7, the complete variable domain reads DAGVTQSPTHLIKTRGQQVTLRCSPKSGHDTVSWYQQALGQGPQFIFQYYEEEERQRGNFPDRFSGHQFPNYSSELNVNALLLGDSALYLCASSLFYSPGSYEQYFGPGTRLTVT.

The chain combines TRBV6-5 with TRBJ1-4; 8 bases are shared with TRBD1. V was pared by 0 bases and J by 10 bases, with 7 bases of the junction left unmatched. CDR1 is MNHEY and CDR2 is SVGAGI in the germline V gene. This CDR3 is built from 15 residues. CDR3 nucleotide sequence: TGTGCCAGCAGTTACTCGATACGCACAGGGGGAAAACTGTTTTTT. It encodes CASSYSIRTGGKLFF.

This chain uses TRBV27 with TRBJ2-7; 9 nucleotides match TRBD1. The CDR3 is made up of 17 amino acids. The V and J ends lost 7 bases and 3 bases, in that order; junction bases with no gene match: 16. The germline V gene has CDR1 MNHEY and CDR2 SMNVEV (reference sequence). CDR3 in amino acids: CASIPVLPGQGSYEQYF. CDR3 DNA: TGTGCCAGCATCCCAGTCTTACCGGGACAGGGCAGCTACGAGCAGTACTTC.